This is a list of T cell receptor beta chains from one sample in a study of T cells in Graves' hyperthyroidism and ophthalmopathy. MiXCR, applied by TCRdb to the multiplex PCR reads, yields one record per CDR3 protein. The sample has hundreds of thousands of distinct CDR3 sequences, approximately 25% seen once. The source material was blood. The receptor source for this set is a woman aged 25 to 39 with Graves' ophthalmopathy. CDR3s include the opening cysteine and the closing phenylalanine or tryptophan. A D gene is named only where the DNA matches it firmly. Clone size, where shown, is once, few, many, or a class for clones that have expanded.

clone size,V gene,J gene,D gene,CDR3 protein,CDR3 DNA
many,TRBV9,TRBJ1-1,TRBD1,CASSVGTGNARTEAFF,TGTGCCAGCAGCGTCGGGACAGGGAATGCCCGTACTGAAGCTTTCTTT
many,TRBV20-1,TRBJ1-3,NA,CSARGLVGPENTIYF,TGCAGTGCTAGAGGATTGGTGGGCCCAGAGAACACCATATATTTT
NA,TRBV3-1,TRBJ1-1,TRBD1,CASSPGSRGAEAFF,TGTGCCAGCAGCCCCGGTTCCAGGGGGGCTGAAGCTTTCTTT
many,TRBV19,TRBJ2-7,NA,CASSIKGIPYEQYF,TGTGCCAGTAGTATCAAGGGGATCCCCTACGAGCAGTACTTC
many,TRBV6-1,TRBJ2-2,TRBD1,CASSELRTGFGELFF,TGTGCCAGCAGTGAACTTAGGACAGGGTTCGGGGAGCTGTTTTTT
NA,TRBV12-3/TRBV12-4,TRBJ2-5,TRBD2,CASSLNGLAEETQYF,TGTGCCAGCAGCTTGAACGGGCTAGCGGAAGAGACCCAGTACTTC
NA,TRBV25-1,TRBJ1-3,TRBD1,CASRHRGGKSGNTIYF,TGTGCCAGCAGGCACAGGGGCGGTAAATCTGGAAACACCATATATTTT
once,TRBV2,TRBJ2-2,TRBD2,CASSEEAGVGLADAPGELFF,TGTGCCAGCAGTGAAGAAGCAGGGGTAGGACTAGCGGACGCACCCGGGGAGCTGTTTTTT
many,TRBV12-3/TRBV12-4,TRBJ1-3,NA,CATSSGDLNTIYF,TGTGCCACCTCGTCGGGGGATTTAAACACCATATATTTT
NA,TRBV6-1,TRBJ2-5,TRBD2,CASSEMGLAGKETQYF,TGTGCCAGCAGTGAAATGGGACTAGCGGGAAAAGAGACCCAGTACTTC
many,TRBV12-3/TRBV12-4,TRBJ1-2,NA,CASSLGEPSEDGYTF,TGTGCCAGCAGTTTGGGTGAGCCCTCCGAGGATGGCTACACCTTC
many,TRBV2,TRBJ1-3,TRBD1,CASSEQGAGNTIYF,TGTGCCAGCAGTGAACAGGGGGCTGGAAACACCATATATTTT
many,TRBV7-9,TRBJ2-5,NA,CASSFIPGPTETQYF,TGTGCCAGCAGCTTCATTCCGGGACCCACAGAGACCCAGTACTTC
few,TRBV5-1,TRBJ1-2,NA,CASSFSTGQANYGYTF,TGCGCCAGCAGCTTCTCAACGGGCCAAGCTAACTATGGCTACACCTTC